This T cell receptor delta chain is drawn from a study of Vδ1+ human thymocytes. Findings of the study overall: Unlike peripheral blood Vdelta1+ controls, thymic delta-chain sequences included around 18% Vdelta2 and few Vdelta3. Thymic TRG and TRD repertoires appeared highly polyclonal, with Gaussian CDR3 length distributions. Many TRG clonotypes were shared between donors; TRD repertoires were essentially private. Bulk repertoire data may be misinterpreted because of unexpected Vdelta2 sequences.

To note about this clone: Its specificity is unknown.

Extracted RNA was reverse transcribed into cDNA. Pooled V-gene forward primers with one constant-region reverse primer generated the CDR3 amplicons by multiplex PCR. With CATT, TCRdb re-called clones from the multiplex PCR reads. The sample yields about 75,000 delta-chain clones, approximately 34% seen once. Purity of the sorted Vdelta1+ thymocytes ranged from 98% to 99.6%. V shed 5 bases and J 0 bases; nucleotides not matched to a gene: 22. CDR1 and CDR2 from the germline V gene are TSWWSYY and QGS. This CDR3 is built from 21 residues. The specimen sequenced was Vdelta1+ gamma-delta thymocytes from the thymus. The subset was: FACS-sorted CD3+ TCRalphabeta- TCRVdelta1+ TCRVdelta2- thymocytes. The V gene is TRDV1, the J gene TRDJ1; 9 bases line up with TRDD2. This receptor was identified in a boy in the first two years of life who had congenital heart surgery. The CDR3 DNA sequence: TGTGCTCTTGGGAAACGCCCCTTCCTACATCCGGGGGGCCTTAACACCGATAAACTCATCTTT. Translating it yields CALGKRPFLHPGGLNTDKLIF.